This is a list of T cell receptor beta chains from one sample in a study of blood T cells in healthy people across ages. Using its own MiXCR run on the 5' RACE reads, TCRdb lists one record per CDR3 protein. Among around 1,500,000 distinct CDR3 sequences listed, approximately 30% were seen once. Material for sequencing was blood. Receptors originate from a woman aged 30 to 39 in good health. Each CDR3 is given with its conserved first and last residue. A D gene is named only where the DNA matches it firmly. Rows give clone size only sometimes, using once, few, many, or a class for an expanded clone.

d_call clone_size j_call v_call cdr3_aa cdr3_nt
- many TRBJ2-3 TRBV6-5 CASSYGSTDTQYF TGTGCCAGCAGTTACGGCAGCACAGATACGCAGTATTTT
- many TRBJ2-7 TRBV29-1 CSVVKGNEQYF TGCAGCGTTGTAAAGGGAAACGAGCAGTACTTC
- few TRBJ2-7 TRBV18 CASSKTRDESYEQYF TGTGCCAGCTCAAAAACTAGGGACGAGTCCTACGAGCAGTACTTC
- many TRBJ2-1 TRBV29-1 CSLTGIIYNEQFF TGCAGCCTTACAGGAATAATTTACAATGAGCAGTTCTTC
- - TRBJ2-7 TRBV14 CASAPGATFASYEQYF TGTGCCAGCGCACCGGGAGCCACCTTCGCCTCCTACGAGCAGTACTTC
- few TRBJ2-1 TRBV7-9 CASSSPGSPEQFF TGTGCCAGCAGCTCGCCAGGATCACCCGAGCAGTTCTTC
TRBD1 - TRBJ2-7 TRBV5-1 CASSPRWDRGTHEQYF TGCGCCAGCAGCCCACGGTGGGACAGGGGAACCCACGAGCAGTACTTC
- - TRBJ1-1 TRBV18 CASSPVSGVMNTEAFF TGTGCCAGCTCACCAGTGTCAGGAGTCATGAACACTGAAGCTTTCTTT
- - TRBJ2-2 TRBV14 CASSNSGGSGELFF TGTGCCAGCAGCAATAGCGGAGGTTCCGGGGAGCTGTTTTTT
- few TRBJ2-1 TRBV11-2 CASSLVGVGTYNEQFF TGTGCCAGCAGCTTAGTTGGGGTGGGAACCTACAATGAGCAGTTCTTC
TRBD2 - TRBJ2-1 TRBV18 CASSPFSGGSHNEQFF TGTGCCAGCTCACCCTTTAGCGGGGGGTCACACAATGAGCAGTTCTTC
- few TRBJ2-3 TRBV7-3 CASSSNTLPPASDTQYF TGTGCCAGCAGCTCCAACACTCTCCCCCCGGCCTCGGATACGCAGTATTTT
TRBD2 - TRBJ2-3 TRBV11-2 CASSSKLAVTDTQYF TGTGCCAGCAGCTCGAAGCTAGCGGTCACAGATACGCAGTATTTT
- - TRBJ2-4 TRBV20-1 CSARDGGRSYNEQYF TGCAGTGCTAGAGATGGCGGTCGCTCCTACAATGAGCAGTACTTC
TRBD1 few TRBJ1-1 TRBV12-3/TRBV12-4 CASSLRRGRGTEAFF TGTGCCAGCAGTTTGAGAAGGGGGCGCGGCACTGAAGCTTTCTTT
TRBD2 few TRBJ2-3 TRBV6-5 CASSYSSGGFSSTDTQYF TGTGCCAGCAGTTACTCGAGCGGGGGGTTTTCTAGCACAGATACGCAGTATTTT
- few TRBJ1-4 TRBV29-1 CSVDGRGEKLFF TGCAGCGTTGACGGGAGGGGTGAAAAACTGTTTTTT
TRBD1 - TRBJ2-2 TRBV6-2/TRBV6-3 CASRRRGQGPTGELFF TGTGCCAGCAGACGACGGGGACAGGGCCCCACCGGGGAGCTGTTTTTT
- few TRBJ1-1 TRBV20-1 CSAGGGLISNTEAFF TGCAGTGCTGGGGGCGGACTCATTTCGAACACTGAAGCTTTCTTT
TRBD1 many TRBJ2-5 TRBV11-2 CASSPHWTGGDETQYF TGTGCCAGCAGCCCCCATTGGACAGGGGGTGATGAGACCCAGTACTTC
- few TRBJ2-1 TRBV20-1 CSASGGGLEQFF TGCAGTGCTTCAGGAGGCGGGCTTGAGCAGTTCTTC
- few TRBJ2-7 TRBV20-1 CSARALVGSYEQYF TGCAGTGCCCGAGCTCTTGTGGGCTCCTACGAGCAGTACTTC
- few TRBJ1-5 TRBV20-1 CSARVTGVNQPQHF TGCAGTGCTAGAGTGACTGGGGTAAATCAGCCCCAGCATTTT
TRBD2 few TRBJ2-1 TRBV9 CASSVSGRVYNEQFF TGTGCCAGCAGCGTTAGCGGGAGGGTTTACAATGAGCAGTTCTTC
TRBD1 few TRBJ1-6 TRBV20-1 CSARNSDGTEKDNSPLHF TGCAGTGCTAGAAACTCGGATGGGACAGAGAAGGATAATTCACCCCTCCACTTT
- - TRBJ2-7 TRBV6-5 CASSQAWGYEQYF TGTGCCAGCAGTCAGGCGTGGGGTTACGAGCAGTACTTC
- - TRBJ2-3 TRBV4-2 CASSQDPPVASTDTQYF TGTGCCAGCAGCCAAGATCCTCCAGTTGCTAGCACAGATACGCAGTATTTT
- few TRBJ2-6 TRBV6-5 CASSYSMRSGYSGANVLTF TGTGCCAGCAGTTACTCGATGCGTTCAGGGTACTCTGGGGCCAACGTCCTGACTTTC
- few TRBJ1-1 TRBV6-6 CASTQRRTEAFF TGTGCCAGCACCCAACGTCGGACTGAAGCTTTCTTT
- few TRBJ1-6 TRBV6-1 CASSEWGADSPLHF TGTGCCAGCAGTGAATGGGGGGCGGATTCACCCCTCCACTTT
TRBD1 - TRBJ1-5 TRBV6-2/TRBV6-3 CASSDDRGPDQPQHF TGTGCCAGCAGTGACGACAGGGGGCCGGATCAGCCCCAGCATTTT
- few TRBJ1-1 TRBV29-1 CSVHRPWGTEAFF TGCAGCGTCCACAGGCCCTGGGGAACTGAAGCTTTCTTT
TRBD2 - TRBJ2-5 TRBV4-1 CASSQDHGEGRRETQYF TGCGCCAGCAGCCAAGATCATGGGGAGGGAAGGAGAGAGACCCAGTACTTC
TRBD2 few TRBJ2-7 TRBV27 CASSLSSGLAPYEQYF TGTGCCAGCAGTTTATCCTCGGGACTAGCCCCCTACGAGCAGTACTTC
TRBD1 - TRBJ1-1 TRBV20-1 CSARDPRQGAATEAFF TGCAGTGCTAGAGATCCCAGACAGGGGGCTGCCACTGAAGCTTTCTTT
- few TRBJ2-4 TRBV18 CASSPNGKNIQYF TGTGCCAGCTCGCCGAACGGGAAAAACATTCAGTACTTC
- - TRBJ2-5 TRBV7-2 CASSLSRSRNQETQYF TGTGCCAGCAGCTTATCTAGGAGCAGGAACCAAGAGACCCAGTACTTC
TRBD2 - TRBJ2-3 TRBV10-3 CAISESTSGRSSTDTQYF TGTGCCATCAGTGAGTCGACTAGCGGGCGCTCTAGCACAGATACGCAGTATTTT
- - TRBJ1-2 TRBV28 CASIESGKPSYGYTF TGTGCCAGCATCGAAAGTGGCAAACCAAGCTATGGCTACACCTTC
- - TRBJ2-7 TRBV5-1 CASSLSAGHEQYF TGCGCCAGCAGCTTGTCGGCGGGACACGAGCAGTACTTC
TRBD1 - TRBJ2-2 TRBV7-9 CASSVTGGDTGELFF TGTGCCAGCAGCGTTACAGGGGGAGACACCGGGGAGCTGTTTTTT
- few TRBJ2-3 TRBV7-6 CASSLGFVDTQYF TGTGCCAGCAGCTTAGGATTTGTAGATACGCAGTATTTT
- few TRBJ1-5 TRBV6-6 CASSYGGAGVDCRPQHF TGTGCCAGCAGTTATGGGGGTGCAGGGGTAGACTGCCGGCCCCAGCATTTT
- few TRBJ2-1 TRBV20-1 CSAKAAPRNEQFF TGCAGTGCTAAAGCGGCCCCGCGCAATGAGCAGTTCTTC
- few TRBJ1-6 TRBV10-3 CAISEGQNSPLHF TGTGCCATCAGTGAGGGCCAGAATTCACCCCTCCACTTT
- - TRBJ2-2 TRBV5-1 CASSHERGGELFF TGCGCCAGCAGCCACGAACGAGGCGGGGAGCTGTTTTTT
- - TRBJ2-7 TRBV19 CASSVTATYEQYF TGTGCCAGTAGCGTGACAGCGACCTACGAGCAGTACTTC
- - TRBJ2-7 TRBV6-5 CATTNRYEQYF TGTGCCACCACGAACAGATACGAGCAGTACTTC
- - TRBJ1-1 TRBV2 CASSEEGGRVAAEAFF TGTGCCAGCAGTGAAGAGGGGGGCAGGGTAGCGGCTGAAGCTTTCTTT